This record looks at one TCR beta chain sequence and its context. V was trimmed by 5 bases and J by 6 bases, leaving 13 bases between them. Germline V gene data show CDR1 as ENHRY and CDR2 as SYGVKD. The CDR3 has 13 residues. The record originates from a study of blood T cell repertoires in COVID-19. About the research overall: The origin of the acute and convalescent COVID-19 samples was the United States, Italy and Spain.

Under the authors' procedure: By means of reference gene primer amplification, nucleated cell counts were estimated. The assay was immunoSEQ multiplex PCR, and TCRdb's table has in-frame clones only and misses some. The DNA gave D and trimming, while V, J and clone size come from that table. The sample lists some 380,000 clones, about 87% occurring once. Which cohort a participant joined came from the clinical history participants gave. Either two negative PCRs, clearance, or symptom resolution qualified Cohort 3 donors as recovered. This chain connects TRBV10-3 to TRBJ1-2; D may be TRBD1 (5 bases). This receptor was taken from a man between 25 and 39 years old who had recovered from COVID-19. Sequencing was done on a sample of PBMCs or T cells enriched from blood (not recorded which). The CDR3 bases are TGTGCCATCAGTTCGCAGGGAGGAAATGGCTACACCTTC. As protein: CAISSQGGNGYTF.